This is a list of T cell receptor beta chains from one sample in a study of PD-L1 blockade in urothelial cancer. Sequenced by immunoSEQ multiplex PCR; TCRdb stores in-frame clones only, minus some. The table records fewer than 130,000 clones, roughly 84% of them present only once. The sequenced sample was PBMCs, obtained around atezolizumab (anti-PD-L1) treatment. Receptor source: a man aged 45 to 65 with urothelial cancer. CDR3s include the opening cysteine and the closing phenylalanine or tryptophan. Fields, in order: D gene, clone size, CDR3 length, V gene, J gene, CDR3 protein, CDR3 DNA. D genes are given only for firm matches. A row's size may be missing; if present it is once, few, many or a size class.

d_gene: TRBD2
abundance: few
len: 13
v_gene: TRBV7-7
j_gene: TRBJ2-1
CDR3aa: CASSLGTSTEQFF
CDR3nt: TGTGCTAGCAGCTTGGGGACTAGCACTGAGCAGTTCTTC

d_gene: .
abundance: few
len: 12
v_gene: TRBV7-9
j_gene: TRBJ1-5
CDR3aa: CASSPSNQPQHF
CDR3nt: TGTGCCAGCAGCCCTTCCAATCAGCCCCAGCATTTT

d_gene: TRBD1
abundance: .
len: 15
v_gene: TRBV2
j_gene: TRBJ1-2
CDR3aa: CASSIGQGFRYGYTF
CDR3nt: TGTGCCAGCAGTATAGGACAGGGCTTTCGGTATGGCTACACCTTC

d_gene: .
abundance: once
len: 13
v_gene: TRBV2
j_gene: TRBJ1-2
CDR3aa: CASSTRGSDGYTF
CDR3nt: TGTGCCAGCAGTACGCGAGGCTCGGATGGCTACACCTTC

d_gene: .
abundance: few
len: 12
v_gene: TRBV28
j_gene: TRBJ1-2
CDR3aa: CASSLIRVHYTF
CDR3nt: TGTGCCAGCAGTTTGATCAGGGTCCACTACACCTTC

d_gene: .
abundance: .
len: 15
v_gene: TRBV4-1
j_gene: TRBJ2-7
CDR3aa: CASSHTGTNSYEQYF
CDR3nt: TGCGCCAGCAGCCATACCGGGACAAACTCCTACGAGCAGTACTTC

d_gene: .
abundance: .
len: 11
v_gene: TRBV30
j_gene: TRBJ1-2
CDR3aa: CAWINSYGYTF
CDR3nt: TGTGCCTGGATTAATAGCTATGGCTACACCTTC

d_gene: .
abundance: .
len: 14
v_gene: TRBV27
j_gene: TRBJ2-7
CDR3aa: CASSFGAMNYEQYF
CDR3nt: TGTGCCAGCAGTTTCGGAGCGATGAACTACGAGCAGTACTTC

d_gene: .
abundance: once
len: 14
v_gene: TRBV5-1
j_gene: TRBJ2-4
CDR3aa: CASSYGLPVDIQYF
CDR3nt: TGCGCCAGCAGCTACGGACTCCCGGTCGACATTCAGTACTTC

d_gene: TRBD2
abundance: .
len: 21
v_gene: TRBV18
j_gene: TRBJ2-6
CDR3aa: CASSPLAEIGTSGSGANVLTF
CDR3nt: TGTGCCAGCTCACCATTAGCCGAGATCGGGACTAGCGGCTCCGGGGCCAACGTCCTGACTTTC

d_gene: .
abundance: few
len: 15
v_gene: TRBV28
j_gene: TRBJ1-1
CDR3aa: CASSSRWGDGTEAFF
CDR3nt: TGTGCCAGCAGTTCCCGATGGGGGGACGGCACTGAAGCTTTCTTT

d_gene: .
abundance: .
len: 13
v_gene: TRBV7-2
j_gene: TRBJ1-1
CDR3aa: CASSWGGRPEAFF
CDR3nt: TGTGCCAGCAGCTGGGGGGGGAGACCTGAAGCTTTCTTT

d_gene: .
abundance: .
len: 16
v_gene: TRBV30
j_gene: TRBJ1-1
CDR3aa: CAWGGRQPGADTEAFF
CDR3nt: TGTGCCTGGGGGGGCAGGCAACCCGGGGCGGACACTGAAGCTTTCTTT

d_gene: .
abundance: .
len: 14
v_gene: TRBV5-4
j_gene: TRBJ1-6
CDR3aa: CASKPGTRGSPLHF
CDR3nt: TGTGCCAGCAAACCCGGGACAAGGGGTTCACCCCTCCACTTT

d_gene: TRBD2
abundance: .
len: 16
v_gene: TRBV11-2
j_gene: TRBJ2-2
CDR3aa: CASSLTGGSNTGELFF
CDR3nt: TGTGCCAGCAGCTTGACGGGAGGGAGTAACACCGGGGAGCTGTTTTTT

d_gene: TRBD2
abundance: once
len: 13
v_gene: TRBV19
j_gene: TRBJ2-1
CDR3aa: CASSPGGGGEQFF
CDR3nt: TGTGCCAGTAGCCCGGGCGGGGGGGGTGAGCAGTTCTTC

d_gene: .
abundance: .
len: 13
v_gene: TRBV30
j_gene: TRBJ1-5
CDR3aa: CAWSVEGEQPQHF
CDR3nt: TGTGCCTGGAGTGTTGAGGGGGAGCAGCCCCAGCATTTT

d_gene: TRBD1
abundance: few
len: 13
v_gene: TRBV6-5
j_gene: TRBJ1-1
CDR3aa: CASSPDRDTEAFF
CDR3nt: TGTGCCAGCAGTCCGGACAGGGACACTGAAGCTTTCTTT

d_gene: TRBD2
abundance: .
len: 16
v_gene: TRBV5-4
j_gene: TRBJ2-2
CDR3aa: CASSKGLAGDTGELFF
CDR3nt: TGTGCCAGCAGCAAGGGACTAGCGGGAGACACCGGGGAGCTGTTTTTT

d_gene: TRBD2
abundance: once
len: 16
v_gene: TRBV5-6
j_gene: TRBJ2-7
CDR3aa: CASSLAGLAGGNEQYF
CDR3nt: TGTGCCAGCAGCTTGGCCGGACTAGCGGGAGGGAACGAGCAGTACTTC

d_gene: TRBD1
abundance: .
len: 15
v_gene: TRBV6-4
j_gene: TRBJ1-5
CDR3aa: CASTPGQDNNQPQHF
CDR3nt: TGTGCCAGCACCCCGGGACAGGACAACAATCAGCCCCAGCATTTT

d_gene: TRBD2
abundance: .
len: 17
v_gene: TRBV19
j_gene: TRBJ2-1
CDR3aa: CASSIDPAGGVFNEQFF
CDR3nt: TGTGCCAGTAGTATAGATCCGGCGGGGGGCGTCTTCAATGAGCAGTTCTTC

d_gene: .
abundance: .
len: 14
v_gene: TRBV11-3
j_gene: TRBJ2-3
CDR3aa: CASSLVGQLDTQYF
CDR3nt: TGTGCCAGCAGCTTAGTTGGACAGCTAGATACGCAGTATTTT

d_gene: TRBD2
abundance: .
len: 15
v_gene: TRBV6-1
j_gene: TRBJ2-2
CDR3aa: CASVSGTTRTGELFF
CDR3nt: TGTGCCAGCGTTAGCGGGACCACGAGGACCGGGGAGCTGTTTTTT

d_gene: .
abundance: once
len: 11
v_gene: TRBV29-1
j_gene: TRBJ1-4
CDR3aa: CSVGTRQKLFF
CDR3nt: TGCAGCGTGGGGACACGTCAAAAACTGTTTTTT

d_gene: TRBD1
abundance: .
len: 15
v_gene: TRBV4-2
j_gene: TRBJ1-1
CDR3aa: CVSSREQGENTEAFF
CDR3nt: TGTGTCAGCAGCCGCGAGCAGGGGGAGAACACTGAAGCTTTCTTT

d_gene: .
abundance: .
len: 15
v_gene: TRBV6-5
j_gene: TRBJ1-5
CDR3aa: CASSYKTDSNQPQHF
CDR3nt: TGTGCCAGCAGTTACAAGACTGATAGCAATCAGCCCCAGCATTTT

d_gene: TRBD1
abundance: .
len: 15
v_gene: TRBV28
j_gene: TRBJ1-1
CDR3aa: CASLTPGQGWSEAFF
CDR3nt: TGTGCCAGCTTAACCCCAGGACAGGGGTGGTCTGAAGCTTTCTTT

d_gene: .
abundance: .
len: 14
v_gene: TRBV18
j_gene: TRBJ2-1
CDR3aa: CASSPLAEVNEQFF
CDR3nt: TGTGCCAGCTCACCACTAGCGGAGGTGAATGAGCAGTTCTTC

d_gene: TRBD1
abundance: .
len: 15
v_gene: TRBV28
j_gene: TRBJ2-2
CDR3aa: CASRSTGGGFGELFF
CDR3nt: TGTGCCAGCAGGTCGACAGGGGGAGGCTTCGGGGAGCTGTTTTTT

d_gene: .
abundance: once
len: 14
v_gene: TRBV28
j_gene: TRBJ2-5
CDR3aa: CASSFGGNQETQYF
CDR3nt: TGTGCCAGCAGTTTTGGCGGGAACCAAGAGACCCAGTACTTC

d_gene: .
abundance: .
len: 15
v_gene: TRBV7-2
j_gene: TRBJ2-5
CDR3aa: CASSLDASRRETQYF
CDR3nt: TGTGCCAGCAGCTTAGATGCGAGCAGGAGGGAGACCCAGTACTTC

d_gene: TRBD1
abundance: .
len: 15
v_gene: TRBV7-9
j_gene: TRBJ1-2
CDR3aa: CASSLGQGSLSGYTF
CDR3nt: TGTGCCAGCAGCCTCGGACAGGGTTCTCTCTCTGGCTACACCTTC

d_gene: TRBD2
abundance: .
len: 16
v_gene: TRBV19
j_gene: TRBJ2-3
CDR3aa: CASTELAGGLTDTQYF
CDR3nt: TGTGCCAGTACTGAATTAGCGGGAGGGCTTACAGATACGCAGTATTTT

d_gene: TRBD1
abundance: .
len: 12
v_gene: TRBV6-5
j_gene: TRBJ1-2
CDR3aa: CASRRQGGGYTF
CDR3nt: TGTGCCAGCAGAAGACAGGGGGGTGGCTACACCTTC

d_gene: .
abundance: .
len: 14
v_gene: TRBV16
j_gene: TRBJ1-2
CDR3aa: CASSHVQGYYGYTF
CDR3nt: TGTGCCAGCAGCCACGTTCAGGGGTACTATGGCTACACCTTC

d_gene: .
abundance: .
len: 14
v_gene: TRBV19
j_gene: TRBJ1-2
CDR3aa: CASSRPGTDYGYTF
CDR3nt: TGTGCCAGTAGTAGGCCGGGGACTGACTATGGCTACACCTTC

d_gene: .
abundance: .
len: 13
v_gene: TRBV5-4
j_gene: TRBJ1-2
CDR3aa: CASSPDRNYGYTF
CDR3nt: TGTGCCAGCAGCCCAGACAGAAACTATGGCTACACCTTC

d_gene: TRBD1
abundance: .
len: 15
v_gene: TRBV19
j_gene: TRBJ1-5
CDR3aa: CASSIWDSSNQPQHF
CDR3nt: TGTGCCAGTAGTATATGGGACAGTAGCAATCAGCCCCAGCATTTT

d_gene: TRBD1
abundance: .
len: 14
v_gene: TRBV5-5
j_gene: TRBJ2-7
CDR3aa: CASSSGQSSYEQYF
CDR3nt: TGTGCCAGCAGCTCGGGACAGAGCTCCTACGAGCAGTACTTC

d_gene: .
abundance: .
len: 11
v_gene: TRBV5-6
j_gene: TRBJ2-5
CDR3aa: CASSQGETQYF
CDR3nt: TGTGCCAGCAGCCAGGGGGAGACCCAGTACTTC

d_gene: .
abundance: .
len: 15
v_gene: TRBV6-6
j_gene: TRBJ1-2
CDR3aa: CASSYDLSRNYGYTF
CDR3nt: TGTGCCAGCAGTTACGATCTCTCGCGGAACTATGGCTACACCTTC

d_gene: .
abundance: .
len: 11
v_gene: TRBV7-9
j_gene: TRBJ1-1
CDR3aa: CASSRNTEAFF
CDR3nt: TGTGCCAGCAGTCGTAACACTGAAGCTTTCTTT

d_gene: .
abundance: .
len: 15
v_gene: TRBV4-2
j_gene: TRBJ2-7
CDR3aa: CASSQERSQGYEQYF
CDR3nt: TGTGCCAGCAGCCAAGAAAGGTCTCAGGGGTACGAGCAGTACTTC

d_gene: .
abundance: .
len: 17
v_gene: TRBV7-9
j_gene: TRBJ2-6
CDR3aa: CASSLNGGGSGANVLTF
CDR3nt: TGTGCCAGCAGCTTAAACGGTGGGGGGTCTGGGGCCAACGTCCTGACTTTC

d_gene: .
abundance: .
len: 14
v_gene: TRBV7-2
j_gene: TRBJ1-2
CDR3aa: CASSLSSVNYGYTF
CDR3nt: TGTGCCAGCAGCTTATCGTCAGTCAACTATGGCTACACCTTC

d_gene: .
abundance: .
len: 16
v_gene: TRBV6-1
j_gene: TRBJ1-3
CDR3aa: CASSDPGRGHGNTIYF
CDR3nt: TGTGCCAGCAGTGATCCCGGCAGGGGCCATGGAAACACCATATATTTT

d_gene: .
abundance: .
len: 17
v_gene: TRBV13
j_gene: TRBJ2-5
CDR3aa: CASSLAYRTPGVETQYF
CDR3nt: TGTGCCAGCAGCTTAGCTTACCGGACACCGGGGGTTGAGACCCAGTACTTC

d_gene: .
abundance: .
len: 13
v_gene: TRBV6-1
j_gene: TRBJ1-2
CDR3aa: CASNSNNFYGYTF
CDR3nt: TGTGCCAGCAACAGCAATAATTTCTATGGCTACACCTTC

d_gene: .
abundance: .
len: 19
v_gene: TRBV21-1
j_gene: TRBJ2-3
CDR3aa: CASSKDTVGGRALTDTQYF
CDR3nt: TGTGCCAGCAGCAAAGATACGGTAGGCGGGAGGGCCTTGACAGATACGCAGTATTTT